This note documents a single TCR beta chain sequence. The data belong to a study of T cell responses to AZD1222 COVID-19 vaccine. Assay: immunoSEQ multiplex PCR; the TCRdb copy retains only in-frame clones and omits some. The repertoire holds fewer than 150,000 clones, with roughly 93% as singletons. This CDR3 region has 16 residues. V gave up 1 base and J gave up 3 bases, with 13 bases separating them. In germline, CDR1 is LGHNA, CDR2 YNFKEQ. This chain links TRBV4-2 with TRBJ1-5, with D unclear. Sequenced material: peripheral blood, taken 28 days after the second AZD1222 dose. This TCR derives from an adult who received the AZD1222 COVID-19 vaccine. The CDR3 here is CASSQGARRLNQPQHF. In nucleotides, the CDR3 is TGTGCCAGCAGCCAAGGAGCGCGACGGCTCAATCAGCCCCAGCATTTT.